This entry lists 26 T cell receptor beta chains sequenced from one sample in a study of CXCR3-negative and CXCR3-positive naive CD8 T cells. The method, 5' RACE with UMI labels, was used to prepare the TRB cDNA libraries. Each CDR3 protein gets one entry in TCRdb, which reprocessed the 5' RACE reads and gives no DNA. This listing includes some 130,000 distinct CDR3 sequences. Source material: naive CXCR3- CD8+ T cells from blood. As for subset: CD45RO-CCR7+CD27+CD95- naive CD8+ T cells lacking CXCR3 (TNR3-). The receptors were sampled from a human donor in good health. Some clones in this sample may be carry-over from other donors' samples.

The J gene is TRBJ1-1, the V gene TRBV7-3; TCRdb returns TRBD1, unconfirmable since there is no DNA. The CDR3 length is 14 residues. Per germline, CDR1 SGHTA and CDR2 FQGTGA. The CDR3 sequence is CASSLRGVNTEAFF.

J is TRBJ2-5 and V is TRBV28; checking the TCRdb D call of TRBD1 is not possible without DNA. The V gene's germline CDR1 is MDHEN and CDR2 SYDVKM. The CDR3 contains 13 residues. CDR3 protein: CASQGGSQETQYF.

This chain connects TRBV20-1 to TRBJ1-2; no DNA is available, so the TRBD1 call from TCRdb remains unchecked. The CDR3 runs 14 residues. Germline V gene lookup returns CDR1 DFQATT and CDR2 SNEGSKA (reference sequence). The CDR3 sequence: CSANPRTEPYGYTF.

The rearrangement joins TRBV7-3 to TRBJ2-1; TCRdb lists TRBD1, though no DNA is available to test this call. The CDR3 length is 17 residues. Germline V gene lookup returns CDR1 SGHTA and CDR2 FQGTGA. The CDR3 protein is CASSPGDSPSSYNEQFF. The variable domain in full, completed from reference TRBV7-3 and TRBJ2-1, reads GAGVSQTPSNKVTEKGKYVELRCDPISGHTALYWYRQSLGQGPEFLIYFQGTGAADDSGLPNDRFFAVRPEGSVSTLKIQRTERGDSAVYLCASSPGDSPSSYNEQFFGPGTRLTVL.

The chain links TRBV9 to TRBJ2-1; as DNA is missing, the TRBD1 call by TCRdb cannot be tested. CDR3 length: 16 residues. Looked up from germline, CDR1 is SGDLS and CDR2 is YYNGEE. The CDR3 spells CASSARTGSSYNEQFF.

The CDR3 sequence is CASSLLFEAEAFF. The rearrangement uses TRBV7-3 and TRBJ1-1. The germline V gene has CDR1 SGHTA and CDR2 FQGTGA. The CDR3 is 13 residues long.

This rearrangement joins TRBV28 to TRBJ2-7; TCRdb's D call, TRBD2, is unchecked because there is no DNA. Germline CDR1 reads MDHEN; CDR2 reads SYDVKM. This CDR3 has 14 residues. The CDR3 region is CASSFWAGGPEQYF.

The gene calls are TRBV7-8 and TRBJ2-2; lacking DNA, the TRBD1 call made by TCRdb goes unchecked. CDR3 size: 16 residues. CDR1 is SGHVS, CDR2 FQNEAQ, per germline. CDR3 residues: CASSELGGGSTGELFF. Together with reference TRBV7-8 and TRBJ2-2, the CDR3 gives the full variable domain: GAGVSQSPRYKVAKRGQDVALRCDPISGHVSLFWYQQALGQGPEFLTYFQNEAQLDKSGLPSDRFFAERPEGSVSTLKIQRTQQEDSAVYLCASSELGGGSTGELFFGEGSRLTVL.

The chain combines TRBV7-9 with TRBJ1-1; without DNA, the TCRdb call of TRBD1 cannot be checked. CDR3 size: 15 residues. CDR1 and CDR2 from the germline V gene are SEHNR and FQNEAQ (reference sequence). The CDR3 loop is CASSPTHTGTPEAFF.

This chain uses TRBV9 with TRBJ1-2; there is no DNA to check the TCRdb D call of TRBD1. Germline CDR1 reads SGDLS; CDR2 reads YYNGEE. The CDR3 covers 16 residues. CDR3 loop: CASSAHLDRNDYGYTF.

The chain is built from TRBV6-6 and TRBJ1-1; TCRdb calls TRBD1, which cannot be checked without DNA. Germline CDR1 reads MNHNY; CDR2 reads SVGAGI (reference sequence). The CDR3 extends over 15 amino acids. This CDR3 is CASSYSAGTLGEAFF.

The CDR3 spells CASSPRGSNYGYTF. This chain uses TRBV13 with TRBJ1-2; the TCRdb D gene call, TRBD1, has no DNA to confirm it. The V gene's germline CDR1 is PRHDT and CDR2 FYEKMQ (reference sequence). This CDR3 has 14 amino acids.

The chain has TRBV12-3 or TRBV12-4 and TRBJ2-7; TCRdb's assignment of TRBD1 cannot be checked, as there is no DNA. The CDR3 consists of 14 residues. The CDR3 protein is CASSERTGGNEQYF.

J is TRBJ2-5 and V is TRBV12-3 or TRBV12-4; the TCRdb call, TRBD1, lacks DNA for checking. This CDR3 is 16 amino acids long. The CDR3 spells CASSLSDRTVQETQYF.

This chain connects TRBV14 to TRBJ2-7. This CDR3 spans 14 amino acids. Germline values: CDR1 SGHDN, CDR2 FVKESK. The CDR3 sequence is CASSKTTEYYEQYF.

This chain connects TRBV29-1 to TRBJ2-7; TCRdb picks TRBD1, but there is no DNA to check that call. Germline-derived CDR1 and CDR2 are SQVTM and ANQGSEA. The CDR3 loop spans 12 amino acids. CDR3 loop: CSAWGISYEQYF.

This CDR3 reads CASNRDRGVYVDTQYF. The chain employs TRBV6-2 or TRBV6-3 and TRBJ2-3; TCRdb picks TRBD1, but there is no DNA to check that call. The germline gives CDR1 MNHEY, CDR2 SVGEGT. This CDR3 comprises 16 residues.

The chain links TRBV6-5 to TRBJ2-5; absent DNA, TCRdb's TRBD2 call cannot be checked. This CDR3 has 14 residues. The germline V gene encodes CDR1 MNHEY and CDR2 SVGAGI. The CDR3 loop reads CASGELADQETQYF.

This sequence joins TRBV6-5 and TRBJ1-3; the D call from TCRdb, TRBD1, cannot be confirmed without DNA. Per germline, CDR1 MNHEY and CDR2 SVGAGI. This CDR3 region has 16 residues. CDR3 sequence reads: CASSGLVGAIGNTIYF.

The CDR3 reads CASSYADLDTQYF. V and J are TRBV6-5 and TRBJ2-3. Germline-derived CDR1 and CDR2 are MNHEY and SVGAGI. The CDR3 spans 13 residues.

This CDR3 is CASSSGTSGPYEQYF. The rearrangement links TRBV7-9 to TRBJ2-7; the TCRdb D gene call, TRBD2, has no DNA to confirm it. Germline V gene sequence: CDR1 SEHNR, CDR2 FQNEAQ (reference sequence). The CDR3 sequence is 15 residues long.

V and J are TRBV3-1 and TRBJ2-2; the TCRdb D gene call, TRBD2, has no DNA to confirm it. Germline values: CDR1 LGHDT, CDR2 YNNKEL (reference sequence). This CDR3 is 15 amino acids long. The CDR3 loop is CASSPLREGPGELFF.

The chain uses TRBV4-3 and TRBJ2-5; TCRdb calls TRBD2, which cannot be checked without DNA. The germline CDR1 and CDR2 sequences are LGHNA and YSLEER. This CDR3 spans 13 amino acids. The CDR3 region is CASSQRESETQYF.

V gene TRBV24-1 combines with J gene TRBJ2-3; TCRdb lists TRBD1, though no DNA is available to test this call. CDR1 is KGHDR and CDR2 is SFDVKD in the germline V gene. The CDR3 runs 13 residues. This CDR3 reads CATGGPLTDTQYF.

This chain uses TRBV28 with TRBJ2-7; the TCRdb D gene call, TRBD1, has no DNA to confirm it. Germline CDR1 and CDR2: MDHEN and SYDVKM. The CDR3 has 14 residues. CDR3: CASGQMGTVYEQYF.

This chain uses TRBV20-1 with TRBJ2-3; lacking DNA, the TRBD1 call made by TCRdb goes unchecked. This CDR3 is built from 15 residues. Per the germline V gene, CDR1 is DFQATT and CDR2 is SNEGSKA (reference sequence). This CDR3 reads CSASSGRGSTDTQYF.